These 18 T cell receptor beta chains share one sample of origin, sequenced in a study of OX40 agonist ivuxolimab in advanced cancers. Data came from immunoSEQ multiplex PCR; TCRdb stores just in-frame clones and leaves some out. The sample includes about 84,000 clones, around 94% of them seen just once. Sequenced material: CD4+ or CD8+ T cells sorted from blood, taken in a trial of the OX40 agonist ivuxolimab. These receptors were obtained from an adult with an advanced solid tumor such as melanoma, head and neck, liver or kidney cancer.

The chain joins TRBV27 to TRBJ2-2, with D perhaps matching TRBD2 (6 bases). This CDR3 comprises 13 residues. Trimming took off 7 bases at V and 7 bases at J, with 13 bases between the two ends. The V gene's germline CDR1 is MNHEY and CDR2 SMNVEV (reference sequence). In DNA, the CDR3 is TGTGCCAGCAACACGGGAGCGGTCGGGGAGCTGTTTTTT. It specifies CASNTGAVGELFF.

CDR3 region: CASSPPGGSMNTEAFF. CDR3 DNA sequence: TGTGCCAGCAGCCCACCCGGAGGGAGCATGAACACTGAAGCTTTCTTT. The rearrangement links TRBV5-6 to TRBJ1-1; D not resolved. Trimming shortened V by 4 bases and J by 0 bases, and 16 bases separated the two germline ends. This CDR3 has 16 amino acids. Germline CDR1 and CDR2: SGHDT and YYEEEE. Drawing the rest from reference TRBV5-6 and TRBJ1-1, the complete variable domain is DAGVTQSPTHLIKTRGQQVTLRCSPKSGHDTVSWYQQALGQGPQFIFQYYEEEERQRGNFPDRFSGHQFPNYSSELNVNALLLGDSALYLCASSPPGGSMNTEAFFGQGTRLTVV.

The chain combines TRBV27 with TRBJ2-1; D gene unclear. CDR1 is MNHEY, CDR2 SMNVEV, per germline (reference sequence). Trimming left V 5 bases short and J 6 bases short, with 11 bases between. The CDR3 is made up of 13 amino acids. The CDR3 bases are TGTGCCAGCAGTCCACCCGCTAGCAATGAGCAGTTCTTC. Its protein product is CASSPPASNEQFF.

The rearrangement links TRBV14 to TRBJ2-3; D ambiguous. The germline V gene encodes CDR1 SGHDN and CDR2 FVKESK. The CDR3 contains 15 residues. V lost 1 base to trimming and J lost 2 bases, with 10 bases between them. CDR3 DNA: TGTGCCAGCAGCCAAGGTACTATGATCACAGATACGCAGTATTTT. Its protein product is CASSQGTMITDTQYF.

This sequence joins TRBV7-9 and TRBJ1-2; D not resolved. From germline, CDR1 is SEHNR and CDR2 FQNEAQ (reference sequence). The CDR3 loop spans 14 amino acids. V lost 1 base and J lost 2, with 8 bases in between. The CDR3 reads CASSLVGRNYGYTF. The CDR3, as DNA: TGTGCCAGCAGCTTAGTGGGCCGGAACTATGGCTACACCTTC.

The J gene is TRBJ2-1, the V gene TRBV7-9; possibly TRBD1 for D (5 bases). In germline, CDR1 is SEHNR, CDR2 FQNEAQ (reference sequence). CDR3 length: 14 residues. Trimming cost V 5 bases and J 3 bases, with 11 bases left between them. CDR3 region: CASSTADSYNEQFF. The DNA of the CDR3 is TGTGCCAGCAGCACCGCAGACAGCTACAATGAGCAGTTCTTC. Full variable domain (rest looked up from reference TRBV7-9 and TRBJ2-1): DTGVSQNPRHKITKRGQNVTFRCDPISEHNRLYWYRQTLGQGPEFLTYFQNEAQLEKSRLLSDRFSAERPKGSFSTLEIQRTEQGDSAMYLCASSTADSYNEQFFGPGTRLTVL.

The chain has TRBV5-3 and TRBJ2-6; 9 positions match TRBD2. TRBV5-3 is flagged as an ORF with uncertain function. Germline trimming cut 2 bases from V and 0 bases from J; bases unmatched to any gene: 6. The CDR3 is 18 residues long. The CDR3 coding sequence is TGTGCCAGAAGCTTCCTCCGCGGGAGGGGCTCTGGGGCCAACGTCCTGACTTTC. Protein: CARSFLRGRGSGANVLTF.

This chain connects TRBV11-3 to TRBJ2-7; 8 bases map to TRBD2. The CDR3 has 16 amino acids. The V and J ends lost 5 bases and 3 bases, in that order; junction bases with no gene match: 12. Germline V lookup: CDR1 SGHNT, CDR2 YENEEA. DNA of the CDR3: TGTGCCAGCAGCCCCCTAGCGGGCCAGAATTACTACGAGCAGTACTTC. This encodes CASSPLAGQNYYEQYF.

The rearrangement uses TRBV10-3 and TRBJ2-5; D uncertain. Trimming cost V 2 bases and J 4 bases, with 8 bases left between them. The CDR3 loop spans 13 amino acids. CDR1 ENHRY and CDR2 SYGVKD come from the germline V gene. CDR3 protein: CAISEIRVETQYF. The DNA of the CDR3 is TGTGCCATCAGTGAGATTAGGGTAGAGACCCAGTACTTC.

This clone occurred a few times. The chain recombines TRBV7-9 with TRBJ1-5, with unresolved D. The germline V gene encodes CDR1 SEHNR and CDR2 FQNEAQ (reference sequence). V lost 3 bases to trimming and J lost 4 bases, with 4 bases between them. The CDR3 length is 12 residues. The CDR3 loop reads CASSLGNQPQHF. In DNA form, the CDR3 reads TGTGCCAGCAGCTTGGGTAATCAGCCCCAGCATTTT.

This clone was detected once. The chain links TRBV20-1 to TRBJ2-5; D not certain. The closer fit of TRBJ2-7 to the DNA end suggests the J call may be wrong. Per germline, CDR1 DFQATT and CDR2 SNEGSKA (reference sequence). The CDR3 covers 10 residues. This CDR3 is CSATNYEQYF. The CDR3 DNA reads TGCAGTGCGACCAACTACGAGCAGTACTTC.

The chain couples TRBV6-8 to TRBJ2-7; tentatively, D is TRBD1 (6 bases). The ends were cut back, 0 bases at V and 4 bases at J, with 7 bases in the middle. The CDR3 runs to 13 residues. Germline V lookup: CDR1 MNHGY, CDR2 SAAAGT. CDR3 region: CASSYSTGYEQYF. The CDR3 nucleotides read TGTGCCAGCAGTTACTCGACAGGATACGAGCAGTACTTC.

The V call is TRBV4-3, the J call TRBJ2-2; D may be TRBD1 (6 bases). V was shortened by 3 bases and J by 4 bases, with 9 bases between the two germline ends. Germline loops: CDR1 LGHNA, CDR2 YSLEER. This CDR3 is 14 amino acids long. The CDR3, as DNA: TGCGCCAGCAGCCAGCGAGGGGGCACCGGGGAGCTGTTTTTT. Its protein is CASSQRGGTGELFF.

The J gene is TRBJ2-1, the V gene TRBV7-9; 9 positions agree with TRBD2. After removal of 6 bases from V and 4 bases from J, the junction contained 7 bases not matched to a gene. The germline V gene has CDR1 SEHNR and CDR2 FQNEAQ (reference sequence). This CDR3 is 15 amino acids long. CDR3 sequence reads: CASSYLAGPYNEQFF. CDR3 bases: TGTGCCAGCAGTTACCTAGCGGGACCATACAATGAGCAGTTCTTC.

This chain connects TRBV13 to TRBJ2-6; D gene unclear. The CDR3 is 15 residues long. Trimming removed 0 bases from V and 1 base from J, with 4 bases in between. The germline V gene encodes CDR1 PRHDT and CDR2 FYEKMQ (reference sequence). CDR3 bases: TGTGCCAGCAGCTTAGGGGCTTCTGGGGCCAACGTCCTGACTTTC. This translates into CASSLGASGANVLTF.

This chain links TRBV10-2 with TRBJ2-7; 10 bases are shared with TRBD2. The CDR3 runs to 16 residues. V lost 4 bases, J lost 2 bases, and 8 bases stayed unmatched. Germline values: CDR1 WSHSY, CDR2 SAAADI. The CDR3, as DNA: TGCGCCAGCAGTGGCTCTAGCGGGAGTTTCGCCTACGAGCAGTACTTC. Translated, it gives CASSGSSGSFAYEQYF.

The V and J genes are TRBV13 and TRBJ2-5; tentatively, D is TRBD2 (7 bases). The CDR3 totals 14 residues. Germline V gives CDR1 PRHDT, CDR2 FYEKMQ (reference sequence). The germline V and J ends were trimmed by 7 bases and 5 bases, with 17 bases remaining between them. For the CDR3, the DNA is TGTGCCAGCACCCAAACTGGGAGGGGGGAGACCCAGTACTTC. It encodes CASTQTGRGETQYF.

The CDR3 reads CASNYLSGSSEAFF. CDR3 bases: TGTGCCAGCAATTATCTCTCAGGGTCATCCGAAGCTTTCTTT. V and J are TRBV19 and TRBJ1-1, with a weak D call TRBD1 (5 bases). V lost 9 bases and J lost 8, with 22 bases in between. Per germline, CDR1 LNHDA and CDR2 SQIVND (reference sequence). CDR3 size: 14 residues.